Listed here are 9 T cell receptor beta chains from one sample, sequenced in a study of Ad26.COV2.S vaccination and SARS-CoV-2 variants (dated by TCRdb to the early 2020s). The library relied on the immunoSEQ multiplex PCR assay. TCRdb limited this immuneACCESS table to in-frame rearrangements with V and J called. A share of clones is missing; checked studies link under half to unresolved V genes, and the rest is unexplained. In this sample the table shows around 450,000 clones, less than 95% of which occur a single time. The ten biggest clones cover roughly 4.3% of the sample. Interpreted using the paper, the treatment or condition label stands for: approximately 18 received Ad26.COV2.S at low or high dose, single or two shots; several received placebo; per-sample allocation not given. For vaccine and placebo recipients, the sequenced repertoires came from samples collected on day 63 after the first injection.

The sample was peripheral blood, taken in a trial of Ad26.COV2.S vaccine versus placebo. The receptors here all came from a person between 18 and 65 years old who received the Ad26.COV2.S COVID-19 vaccine or a placebo.

The V gene is TRBV7-6, the J gene TRBJ2-2, with D possibly being TRBD2 (6 bases). This CDR3 is built from 15 residues. CDR1 is SGHVS and CDR2 is FNYEAQ in the germline V gene. V was cut by 4 bases and J by 0 bases, with 9 bases left in between. The CDR3 DNA is TGTGCCAGCAGCTCACGGGACTCGAACACCGGGGAGCTGTTTTTT. It is translated as CASSSRDSNTGELFF.

The chain uses TRBV10-3 and TRBJ1-3; maybe TRBD1 (6 bases). CDR1 ENHRY and CDR2 SYGVKD come from the germline V gene. The CDR3 sequence is 15 residues long. V was shortened by 5 bases and J by 0 bases, with 11 bases between the two germline ends. The CDR3 loop reads CAISRTVSSGNTIYF. In nucleotides, the CDR3 is TGTGCCATCAGTAGGACAGTGAGCTCTGGAAACACCATATATTTT.

This clone was found a few times. The chain recombines TRBV7-9 with TRBJ2-7; the match to TRBD2 covers 7 bases. Germline V gene sequence: CDR1 SEHNR, CDR2 FQNEAQ (reference sequence). The V segment lost 5 bases and the J segment 3 bases; nucleotides outside the gene matches: 7. The CDR3 is 14 amino acids. CDR3 coding DNA: TGTGCCAGCAGCCCGACTAGCTTAGTCTACGAGCAGTACTTC. Its translation: CASSPTSLVYEQYF.

The V call is TRBV25-1, the J call TRBJ2-1; the D is unclear. In germline, CDR1 is MGHDK, CDR2 SYGVNS. V dropped 3 bases and J dropped 9 bases, with 12 bases sitting between them. The CDR3 extends over 13 amino acids. DNA of the CDR3: TGTGCCAGCAGTGAGGGCGTCCTGAGTGAGCAGTTCTTC. Its translation is CASSEGVLSEQFF.

The chain employs TRBV18 and TRBJ2-1; D is undetermined. CDR3 length: 13 amino acids. Deletions cut 4 bases from V and 9 bases from J, with 13 bases between. Germline CDR1 and CDR2: KGHSH and LQKENI. CDR3 region: CASSQAQLSEQFF. CDR3 in DNA: TGTGCCAGCTCACAAGCTCAGCTATCTGAGCAGTTCTTC.

The chain links TRBV6-2 or TRBV6-3 to TRBJ2-3, with 8 bases that match TRBD1. Germline V CDR1 and CDR2: MNHEY, SVGEGT. This CDR3 is built from 17 residues. V was clipped by 0 bases and J by 3 bases; unmatched bases: 8. The CDR3 sequence: CASSYSITGGTTDTQYF. The CDR3 DNA reads TGTGCCAGCAGTTACTCGATAACAGGGGGTACAACAGATACGCAGTATTTT.

The chain is built from TRBV27 and TRBJ1-6; maybe TRBD1 (5 bases). CDR1 and CDR2 (germline): MNHEY, SMNVEV (reference sequence). V gave up 10 bases and J gave up 7 bases, with 20 bases separating them. The CDR3 is 15 residues long. As DNA, the CDR3 is TGTGCCACCAAAGGCTCGGGGGAGTACAATTCACCCCTCCACTTT. This translates into CATKGSGEYNSPLHF.

The chain joins TRBV6-5 to TRBJ2-7, with D perhaps TRBD1 (6 bases). Germline lookup yields CDR1 MNHEY and CDR2 SVGAGI. This CDR3 has 13 residues. V was pared by 10 bases and J by 0 bases, with 13 bases between. The CDR3 DNA reads as TGTGCCACCTATCCGGACAGCTCCTACGAGCAGTACTTC. Translated: CATYPDSSYEQYF.

This chain joins TRBV14 and TRBJ2-7; 10 nucleotides match TRBD1. CDR3 length: 14 amino acids. CDR1 and CDR2 (germline): SGHDN, FVKESK. J gave up 3 bases and V 5 bases, and 4 bases lay outside the gene matches. The CDR3 DNA reads TGTGCCAGCAGCGAGGGACAGGGGTACTACGAGCAGTACTTC. Its translation is CASSEGQGYYEQYF.